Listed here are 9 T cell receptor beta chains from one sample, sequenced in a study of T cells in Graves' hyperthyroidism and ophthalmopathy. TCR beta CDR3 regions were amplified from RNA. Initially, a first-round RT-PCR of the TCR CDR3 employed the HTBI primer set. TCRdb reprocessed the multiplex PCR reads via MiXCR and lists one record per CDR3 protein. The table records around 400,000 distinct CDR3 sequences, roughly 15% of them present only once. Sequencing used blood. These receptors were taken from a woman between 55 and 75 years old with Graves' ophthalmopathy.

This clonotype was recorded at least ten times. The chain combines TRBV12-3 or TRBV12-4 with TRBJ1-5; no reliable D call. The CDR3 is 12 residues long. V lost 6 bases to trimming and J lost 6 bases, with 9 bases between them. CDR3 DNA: TGTGCCAGCAGCCCCCTGGGTCAGCCCCAGCATTTT. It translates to CASSPLGQPQHF.

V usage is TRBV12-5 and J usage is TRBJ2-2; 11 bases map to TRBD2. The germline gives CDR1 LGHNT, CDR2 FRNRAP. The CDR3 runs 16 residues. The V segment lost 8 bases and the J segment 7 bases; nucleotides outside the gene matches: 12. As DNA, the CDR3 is TGTGCTAGTCGCTACGGGACTAGCGGCCCGCTCGGGGAGCTGTTTTTT. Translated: CASRYGTSGPLGELFF.

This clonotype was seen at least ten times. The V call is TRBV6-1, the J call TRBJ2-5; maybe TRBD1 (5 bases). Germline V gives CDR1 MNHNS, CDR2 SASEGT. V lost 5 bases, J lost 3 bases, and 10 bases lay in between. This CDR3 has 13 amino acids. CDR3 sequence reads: CASSQGQEETQYF. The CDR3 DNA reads TGTGCCAGCAGTCAAGGACAAGAAGAGACCCAGTACTTC.

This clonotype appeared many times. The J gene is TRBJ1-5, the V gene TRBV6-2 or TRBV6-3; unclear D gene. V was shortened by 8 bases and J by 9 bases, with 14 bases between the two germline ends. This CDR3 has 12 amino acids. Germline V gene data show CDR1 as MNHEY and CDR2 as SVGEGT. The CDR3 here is CASHSGGRPQHF. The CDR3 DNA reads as TGTGCCAGCCATAGCGGCGGGCGGCCCCAGCATTTT.

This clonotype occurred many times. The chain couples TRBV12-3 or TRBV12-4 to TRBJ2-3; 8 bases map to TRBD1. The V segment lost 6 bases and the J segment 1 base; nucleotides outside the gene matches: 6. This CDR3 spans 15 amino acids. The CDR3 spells CASRPRGRGTDTQYF. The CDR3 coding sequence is TGTGCCAGCAGACCCAGGGGGCGGGGCACAGATACGCAGTATTTT.

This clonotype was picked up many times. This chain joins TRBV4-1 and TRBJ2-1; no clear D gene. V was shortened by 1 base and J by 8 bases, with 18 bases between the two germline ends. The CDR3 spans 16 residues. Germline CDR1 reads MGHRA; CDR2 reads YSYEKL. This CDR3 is CASSQVNLVVFDEQFF. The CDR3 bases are TGCGCCAGCAGCCAAGTCAATTTGGTCGTCTTCGATGAGCAGTTCTTC.

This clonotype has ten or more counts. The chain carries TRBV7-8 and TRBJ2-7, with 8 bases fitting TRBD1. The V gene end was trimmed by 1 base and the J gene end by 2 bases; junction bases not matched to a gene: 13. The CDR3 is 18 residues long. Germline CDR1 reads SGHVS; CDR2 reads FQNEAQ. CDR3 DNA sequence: TGTGCCAGCAGCTTAGTTCAGGGGGCGCTCAGCGGACCCTACGAGCAGTACTTC. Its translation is CASSLVQGALSGPYEQYF.

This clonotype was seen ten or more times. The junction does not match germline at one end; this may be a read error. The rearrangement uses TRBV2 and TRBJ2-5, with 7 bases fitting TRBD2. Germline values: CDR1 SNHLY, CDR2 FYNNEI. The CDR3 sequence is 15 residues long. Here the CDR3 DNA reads TGTGCCAGCAGCGAAGGGAGGGGTCTAAGGGAGACCCAGTACTTC. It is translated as CASSEGRGLRETQYF.

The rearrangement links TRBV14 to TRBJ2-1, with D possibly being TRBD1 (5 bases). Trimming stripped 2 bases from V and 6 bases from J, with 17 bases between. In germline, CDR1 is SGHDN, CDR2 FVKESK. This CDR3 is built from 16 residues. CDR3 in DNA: TGTGCCAGCAGCCAATATGTCAGGGCGTCCGGCAATGAGCAGTTCTTC. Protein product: CASSQYVRASGNEQFF.